This TCR beta chain was retrieved from a study of control samples from healthy donors and cancer patients. Sequencing used immunoSEQ multiplex PCR; TCRdb keeps in-frame clones, though not all of them. Of around 74,000 clones in the sample, 85% to 95% were seen once. This CDR3 contains 15 residues. The V and J ends lost 0 bases and 3 bases respectively, with 9 bases between them. CDR1 is LGHDT, CDR2 YNNKEL, per germline (reference sequence). The sample comprised blood. The sequence was obtained from a woman aged 60 to 75 in good health. V gene TRBV3-1 (or the pseudogene TRBV3-2) combines with J gene TRBJ1-5; no clear D gene. CDR3 coding DNA: TGTGCCAGCAGCCAAGATATAACTTCCAATCAGCCCCAGCATTTT. This translates into CASSQDITSNQPQHF.